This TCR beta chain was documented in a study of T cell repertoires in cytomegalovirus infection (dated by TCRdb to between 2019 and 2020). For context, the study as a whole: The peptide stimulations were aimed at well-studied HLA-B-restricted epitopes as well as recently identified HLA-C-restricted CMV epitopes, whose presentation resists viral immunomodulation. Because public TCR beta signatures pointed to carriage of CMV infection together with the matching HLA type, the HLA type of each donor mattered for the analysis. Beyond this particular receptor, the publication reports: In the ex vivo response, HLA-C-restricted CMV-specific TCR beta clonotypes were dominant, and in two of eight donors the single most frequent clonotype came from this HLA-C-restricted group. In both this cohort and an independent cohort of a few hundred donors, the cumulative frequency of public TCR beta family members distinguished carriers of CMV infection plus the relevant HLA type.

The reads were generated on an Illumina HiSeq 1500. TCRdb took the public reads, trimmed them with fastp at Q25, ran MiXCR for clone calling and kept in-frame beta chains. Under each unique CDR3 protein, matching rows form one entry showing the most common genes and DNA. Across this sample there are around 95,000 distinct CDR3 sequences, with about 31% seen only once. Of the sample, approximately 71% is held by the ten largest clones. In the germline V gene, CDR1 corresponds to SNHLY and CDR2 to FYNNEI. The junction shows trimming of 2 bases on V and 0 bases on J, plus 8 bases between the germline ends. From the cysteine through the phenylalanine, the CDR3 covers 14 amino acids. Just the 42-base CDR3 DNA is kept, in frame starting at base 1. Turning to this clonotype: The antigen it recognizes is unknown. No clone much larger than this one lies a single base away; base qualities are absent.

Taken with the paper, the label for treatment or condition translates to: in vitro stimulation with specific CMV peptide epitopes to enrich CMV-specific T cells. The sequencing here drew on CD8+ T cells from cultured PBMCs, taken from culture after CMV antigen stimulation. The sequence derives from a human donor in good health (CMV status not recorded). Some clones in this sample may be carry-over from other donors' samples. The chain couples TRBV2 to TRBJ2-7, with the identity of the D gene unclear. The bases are TGTGCCAGCAGTGAAAATCCGAGCTCCTACGAGCAGTACTTC. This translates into CASSENPSSYEQYF.